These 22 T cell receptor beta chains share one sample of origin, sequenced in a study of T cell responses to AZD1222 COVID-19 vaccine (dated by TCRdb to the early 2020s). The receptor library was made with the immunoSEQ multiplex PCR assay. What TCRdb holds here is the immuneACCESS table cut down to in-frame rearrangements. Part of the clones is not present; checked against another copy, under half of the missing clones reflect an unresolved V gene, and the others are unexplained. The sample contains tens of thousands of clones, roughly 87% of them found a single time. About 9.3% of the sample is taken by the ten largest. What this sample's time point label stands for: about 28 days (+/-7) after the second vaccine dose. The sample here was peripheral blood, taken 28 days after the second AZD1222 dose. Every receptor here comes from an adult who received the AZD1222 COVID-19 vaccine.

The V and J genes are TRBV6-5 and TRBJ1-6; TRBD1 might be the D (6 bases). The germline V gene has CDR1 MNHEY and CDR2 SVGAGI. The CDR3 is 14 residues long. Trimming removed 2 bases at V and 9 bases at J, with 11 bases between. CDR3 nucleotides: TGTGCCAGCAGTTACGGGCAGGGGCCTTCACCCCTCCACTTT. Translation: CASSYGQGPSPLHF.

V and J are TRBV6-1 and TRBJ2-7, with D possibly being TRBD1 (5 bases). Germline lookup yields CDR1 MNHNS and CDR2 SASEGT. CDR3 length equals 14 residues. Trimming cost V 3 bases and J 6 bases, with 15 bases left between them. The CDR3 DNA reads TGTGCCAGCAGTGATGGGCCCAGGGTAGCCGAGCAGTACTTC. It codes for CASSDGPRVAEQYF.

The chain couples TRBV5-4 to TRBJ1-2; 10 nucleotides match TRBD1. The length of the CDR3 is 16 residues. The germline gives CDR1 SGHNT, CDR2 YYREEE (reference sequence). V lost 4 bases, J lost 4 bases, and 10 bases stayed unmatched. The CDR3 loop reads CASSRPPGQGRYGYTF. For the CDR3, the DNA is TGTGCCAGCAGCCGACCTCCGGGACAGGGGCGCTATGGCTACACCTTC.

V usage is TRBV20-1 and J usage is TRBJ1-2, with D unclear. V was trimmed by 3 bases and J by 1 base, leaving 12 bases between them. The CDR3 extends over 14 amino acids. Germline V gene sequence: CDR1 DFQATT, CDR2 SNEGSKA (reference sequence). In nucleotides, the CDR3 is TGCAGTGCTAGTCCGGCAGGAGATAACTATGGCTACACCTTC. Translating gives CSASPAGDNYGYTF.

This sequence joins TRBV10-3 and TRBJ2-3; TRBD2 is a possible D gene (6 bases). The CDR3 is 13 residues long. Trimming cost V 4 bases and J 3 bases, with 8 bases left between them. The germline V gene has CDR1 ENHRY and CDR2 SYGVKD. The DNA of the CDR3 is TGTGCCATCAGTGTTAGCGGAACAGATACGCAGTATTTT. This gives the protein CAISVSGTDTQYF.

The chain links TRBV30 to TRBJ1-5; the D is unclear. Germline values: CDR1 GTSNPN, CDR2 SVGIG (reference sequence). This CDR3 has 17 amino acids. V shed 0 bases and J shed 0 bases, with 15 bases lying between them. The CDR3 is CAWSVGPGRISNQPQHF. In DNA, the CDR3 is TGTGCCTGGAGTGTAGGACCCGGACGGATTAGCAATCAGCCCCAGCATTTT.

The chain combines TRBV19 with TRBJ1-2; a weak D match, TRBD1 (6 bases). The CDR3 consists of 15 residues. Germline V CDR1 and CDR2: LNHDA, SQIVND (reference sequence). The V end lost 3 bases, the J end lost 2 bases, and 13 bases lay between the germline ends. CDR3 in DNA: TGTGCCAGTAGTATTGGCCCGGACAGAAACTATGGCTACACCTTC. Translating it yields CASSIGPDRNYGYTF.

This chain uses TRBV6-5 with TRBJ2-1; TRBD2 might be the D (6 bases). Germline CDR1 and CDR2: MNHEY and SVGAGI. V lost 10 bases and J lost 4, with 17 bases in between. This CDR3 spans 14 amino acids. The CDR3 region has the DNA TGTGCCACCAGGCACGGAGGGTCTTACAATGAGCAGTTCTTC. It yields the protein CATRHGGSYNEQFF.

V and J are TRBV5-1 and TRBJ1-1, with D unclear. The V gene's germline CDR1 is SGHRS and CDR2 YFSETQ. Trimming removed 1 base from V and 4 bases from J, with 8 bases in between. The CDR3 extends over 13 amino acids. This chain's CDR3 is CASSLIVGTEAFF. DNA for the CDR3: TGCGCCAGCAGCTTGATCGTTGGCACTGAAGCTTTCTTT.

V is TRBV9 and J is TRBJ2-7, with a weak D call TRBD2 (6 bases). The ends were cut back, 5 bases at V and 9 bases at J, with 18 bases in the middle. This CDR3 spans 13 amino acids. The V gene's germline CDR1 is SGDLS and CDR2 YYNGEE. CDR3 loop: CASSAGTPLGQYV. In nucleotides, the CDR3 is TGTGCCAGCAGTGCCGGGACTCCTCTCGGGCAGTACGTC.

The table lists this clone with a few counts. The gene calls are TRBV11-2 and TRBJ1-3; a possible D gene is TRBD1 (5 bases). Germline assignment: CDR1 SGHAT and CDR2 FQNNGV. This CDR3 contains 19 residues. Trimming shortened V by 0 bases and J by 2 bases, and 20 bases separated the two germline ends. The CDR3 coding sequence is TGTGCCAGCAGCTTAGATCGGCGGGGCAATAAGGTCCCTGGAAACACCATATATTTT. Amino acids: CASSLDRRGNKVPGNTIYF.

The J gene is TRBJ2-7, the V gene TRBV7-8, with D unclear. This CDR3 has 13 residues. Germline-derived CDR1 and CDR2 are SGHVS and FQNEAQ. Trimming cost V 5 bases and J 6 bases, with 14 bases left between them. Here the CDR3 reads CASSQSAALEQYV. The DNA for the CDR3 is TGTGCCAGCAGCCAATCCGCAGCGCTCGAGCAGTACGTC.

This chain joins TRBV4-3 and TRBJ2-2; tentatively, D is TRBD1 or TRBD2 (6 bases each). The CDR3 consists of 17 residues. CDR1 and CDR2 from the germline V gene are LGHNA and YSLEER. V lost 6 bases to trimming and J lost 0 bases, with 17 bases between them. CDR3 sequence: CASSHLGGIPNTGELFF. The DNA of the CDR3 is TGCGCCAGCAGTCACCTAGGGGGGATCCCGAACACCGGGGAGCTGTTTTTT.

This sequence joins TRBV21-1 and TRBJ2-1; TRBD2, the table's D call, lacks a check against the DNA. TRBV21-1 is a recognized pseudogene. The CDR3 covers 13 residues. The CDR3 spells CASSTTRANEQFF. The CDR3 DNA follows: TGTGCCAGCAGCACAACTAGGGCAAATGAGCAGTTCTTC.

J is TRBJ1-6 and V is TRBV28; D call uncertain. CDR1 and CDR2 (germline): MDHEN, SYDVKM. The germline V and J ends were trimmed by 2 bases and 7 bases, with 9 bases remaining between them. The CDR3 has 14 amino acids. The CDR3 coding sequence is TGTGCCAGCAGTTTAGTTGCGGGCAATTCACCCCTCCACTTT. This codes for CASSLVAGNSPLHF. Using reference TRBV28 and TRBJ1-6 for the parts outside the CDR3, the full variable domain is DVKVTQSSRYLVKRTGEKVFLECVQDMDHENMFWYRQDPGLGLRLIYFSYDVKMKEKGDIPEGYSVSREKKERFSLILESASTNQTSMYLCASSLVAGNSPLHFGNGTRLTVT.

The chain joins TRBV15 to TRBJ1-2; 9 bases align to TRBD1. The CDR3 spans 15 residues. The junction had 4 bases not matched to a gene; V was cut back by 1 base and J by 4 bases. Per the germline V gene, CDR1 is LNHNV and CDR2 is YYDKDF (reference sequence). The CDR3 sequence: CATSRAPDRGYGYTF. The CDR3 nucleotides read TGTGCCACCAGCAGAGCCCCGGACAGGGGCTATGGCTACACCTTC.

The CDR3 loop is CASSFREAAEQFF. CDR3 in DNA: TGTGCCAGCAGCTTCCGGGAGGCGGCCGAGCAGTTCTTC. The chain recombines TRBV12-3 or TRBV12-4 with TRBJ2-1, with 7 nucleotides matching TRBD2. With V trimmed by 6 bases and J by 10 bases, 9 bases remained unmatched. This CDR3 spans 13 amino acids.

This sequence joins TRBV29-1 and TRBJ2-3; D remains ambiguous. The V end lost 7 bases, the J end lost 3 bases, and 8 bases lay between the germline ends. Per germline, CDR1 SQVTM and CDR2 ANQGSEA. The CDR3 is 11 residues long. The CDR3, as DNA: TGCAGCGAGCAGACTACAGATACGCAGTATTTT. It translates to CSEQTTDTQYF.

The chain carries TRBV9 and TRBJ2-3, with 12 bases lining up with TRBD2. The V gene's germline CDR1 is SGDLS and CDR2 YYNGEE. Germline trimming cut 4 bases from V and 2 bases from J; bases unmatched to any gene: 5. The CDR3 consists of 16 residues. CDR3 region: CASSTRTSGITDTQYF. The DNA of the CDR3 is TGTGCCAGCAGCACTAGGACTAGCGGGATCACAGATACGCAGTATTTT.

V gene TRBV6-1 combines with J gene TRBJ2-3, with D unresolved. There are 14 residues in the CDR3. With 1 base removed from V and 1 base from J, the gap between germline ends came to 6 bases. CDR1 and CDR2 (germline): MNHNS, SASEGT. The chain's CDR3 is CASSEERGTDTQYF. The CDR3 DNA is TGTGCCAGCAGTGAAGAAAGGGGCACAGATACGCAGTATTTT.

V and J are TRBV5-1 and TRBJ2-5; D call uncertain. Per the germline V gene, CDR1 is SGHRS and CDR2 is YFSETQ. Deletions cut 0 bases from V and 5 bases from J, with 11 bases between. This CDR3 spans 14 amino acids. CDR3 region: CASSLVASRETQYF. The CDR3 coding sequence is TGCGCCAGCAGCTTGGTGGCTTCCAGGGAGACCCAGTACTTC.

Here the CDR3 DNA reads TGTGCCACCAGCAGAGATCGGCAGGGTCGTGGCTACACCTTC. Its translation: CATSRDRQGRGYTF. The V gene is TRBV15, the J gene TRBJ1-2; tentatively, D is TRBD1 (5 bases). V was pared by 0 bases and J by 7 bases, with 12 bases between. From germline, CDR1 is LNHNV and CDR2 YYDKDF (reference sequence). This CDR3 contains 14 residues.